The 2 T cell receptor beta chains in this list originate from one sample, sequenced in a study of blood T cell repertoires in COVID-19. The table came from immunoSEQ multiplex PCR; TCRdb's copy has only in-frame clones and leaves some out. The table records some 150,000 clones, approximately 90% of them present only once. Sequencing was performed on peripheral blood. These receptors came from a woman in her 70s with acute or convalescent COVID-19.

The chain couples TRBV10-3 to TRBJ1-5; TRBD1 might be the D (5 bases). The germline V gene encodes CDR1 ENHRY and CDR2 SYGVKD. This CDR3 has 16 amino acids. Trimming shortened V by 1 base and J by 6 bases, and 16 bases separated the two germline ends. The DNA for the CDR3 is TGTGCCATCAGTGAGTTGCACAGGCCCCCAGGTCAGCCCCAGCATTTT. This codes for CAISELHRPPGQPQHF.

The chain has TRBV4-1 and TRBJ2-7, with D possibly being TRBD2 (5 bases). The ends were cut back, 0 bases at V and 4 bases at J, with 7 bases in the middle. CDR1 MGHRA and CDR2 YSYEKL come from the germline V gene. The CDR3 sequence is 13 residues long. This CDR3 is CASSQEPGYEQYV. The CDR3 DNA is TGCGCCAGCAGCCAAGAGCCGGGATACGAGCAGTACGTC.